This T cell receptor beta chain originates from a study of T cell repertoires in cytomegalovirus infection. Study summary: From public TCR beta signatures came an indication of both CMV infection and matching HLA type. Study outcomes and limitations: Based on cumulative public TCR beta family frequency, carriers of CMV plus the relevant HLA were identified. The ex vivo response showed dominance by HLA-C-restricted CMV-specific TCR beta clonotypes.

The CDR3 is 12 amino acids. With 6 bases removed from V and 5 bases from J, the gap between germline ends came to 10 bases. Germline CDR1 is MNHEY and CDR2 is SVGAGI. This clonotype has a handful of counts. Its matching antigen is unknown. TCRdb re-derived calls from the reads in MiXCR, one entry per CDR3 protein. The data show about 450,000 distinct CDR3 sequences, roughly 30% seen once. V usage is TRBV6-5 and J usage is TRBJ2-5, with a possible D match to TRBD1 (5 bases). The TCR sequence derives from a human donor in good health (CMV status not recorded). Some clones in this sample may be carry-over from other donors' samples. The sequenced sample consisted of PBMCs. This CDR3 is CASRHSGETQYF. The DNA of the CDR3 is TGTGCCAGCAGACACTCAGGGGAGACCCAGTACTTC.